The 3 T cell receptor beta chains below all came from one sample that was sequenced in a study of response to subunit inactivated influenza vaccine. MiXCR was run by TCRdb on the RT-PCR reads, yielding one entry per CDR3 protein. Altogether around 200,000 distinct CDR3 sequences are present, less than 15% being singletons, with the ten largest covering 25% to 30%. These records were also assigned to another study, of T cells expressing NK-cell markers. That source reports: UMIs accompanied the 5'RACE template switching by which TCR beta cDNA was made.

Sequencing used CD8+ T cells sorted from PBMCs, obtained 11 to 12 days after vaccination. The receptors stem from a man aged 50-59 years who received an inactivated influenza vaccine.

This clonotype was seen many times. The rearrangement links TRBV20-1 to TRBJ2-7; 7 bases are a match to TRBD2. CDR3 length equals 13 residues. Germline V lookup: CDR1 DFQATT, CDR2 SNEGSKA (reference sequence). The J segment lost 1 base and the V segment lost 6 bases, leaving 6 bases of the junction unmatched. The CDR3: CSAQGLSSYEQYF. CDR3 sequence (DNA): TGCAGTGCCCAGGGACTAAGTTCCTACGAGCAGTACTTC.

This clonotype was picked up a small number of times. The J gene is TRBJ2-3, the V gene TRBV30; D might be TRBD1 (6 bases). Per the germline V gene, CDR1 is GTSNPN and CDR2 is SVGIG (reference sequence). The CDR3 runs to 14 residues. V was clipped by 4 bases and J by 0 bases, with 11 bases between them. The CDR3 is CAWTGTSSTDTQYF. Written as DNA, the CDR3 is TGTGCCTGGACGGGGACATCTAGCACAGATACGCAGTATTTT.

This clonotype was seen more than once but under ten times. This chain connects TRBV7-9 to TRBJ2-7; D gene uncertain. Germline CDR1 SEHNR, CDR2 FQNEAQ (reference sequence). V lost 4 bases and J lost 4, with 14 bases in between. CDR3 length equals 14 residues. The CDR3 protein is CASSSLSAPYEQYF. CDR3 nucleotides: TGTGCCAGCAGCTCTTTAAGCGCCCCTTACGAGCAGTACTTC.